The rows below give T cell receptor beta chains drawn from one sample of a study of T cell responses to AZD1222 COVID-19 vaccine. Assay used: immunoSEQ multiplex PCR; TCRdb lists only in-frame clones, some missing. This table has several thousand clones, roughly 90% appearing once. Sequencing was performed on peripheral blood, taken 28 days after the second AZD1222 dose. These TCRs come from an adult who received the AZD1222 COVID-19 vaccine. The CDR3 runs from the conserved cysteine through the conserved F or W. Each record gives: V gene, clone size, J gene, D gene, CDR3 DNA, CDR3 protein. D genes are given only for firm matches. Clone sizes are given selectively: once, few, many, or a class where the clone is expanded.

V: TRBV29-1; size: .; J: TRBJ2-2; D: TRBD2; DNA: TGCAGCGCTGCGGGAGGTAGTTCAAGCACCGGGGAGCTGTTTTTT; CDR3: CSAAGGSSSTGELFF
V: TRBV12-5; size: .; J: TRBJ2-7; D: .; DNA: TGTGCTAGTGCCCCCGCACAGAATTACTACGAGCAGTACTTC; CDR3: CASAPAQNYYEQYF
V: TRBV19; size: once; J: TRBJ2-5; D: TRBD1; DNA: TGTGCCAGTAGTACTCCCCGGGACAGACAAGAGACCCAGTACTTC; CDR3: CASSTPRDRQETQYF
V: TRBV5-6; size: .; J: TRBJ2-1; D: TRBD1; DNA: TGTGCCAGCAGTCCTAGCCGGGACAGGGGGCTACTATCCTACAATGAGCAGTTCTTC; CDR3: CASSPSRDRGLLSYNEQFF
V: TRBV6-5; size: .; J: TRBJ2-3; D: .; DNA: TGTGCCAGCAGTCTGACAGGTATCCGTGTAGATACGCAGTATTTT; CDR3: CASSLTGIRVDTQYF
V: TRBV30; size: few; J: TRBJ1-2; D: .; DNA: TGTGCCTGGAGGGGCGCCGAGAGATCTGGGGTCTGGGGCTACACCTTC; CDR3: CAWRGAERSGVWGYTF
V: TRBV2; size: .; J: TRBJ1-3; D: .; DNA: TGTGCCAGCAGTTTTGGGGCAGGAGGAGCTGGAAACACCATATATTTT; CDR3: CASSFGAGGAGNTIYF
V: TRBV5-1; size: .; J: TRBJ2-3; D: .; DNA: TGCGCCAGCAGGCTCGGCACAGATACGCAGTATTTT; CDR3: CASRLGTDTQYF
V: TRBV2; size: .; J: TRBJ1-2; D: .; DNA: TGTGCCAGCAGACTCTCTGGGGCAAACTATGGCTACACCTTC; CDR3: CASRLSGANYGYTF
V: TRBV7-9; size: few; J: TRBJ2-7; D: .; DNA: TGTGCCAGCAGCGCGCAAGGGTACGAGCAGTACTTC; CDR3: CASSAQGYEQYF
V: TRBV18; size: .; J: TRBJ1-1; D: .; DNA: TGTGCCAGCCGAATCATGAACACTGAAGCTTTCTTT; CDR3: CASRIMNTEAFF
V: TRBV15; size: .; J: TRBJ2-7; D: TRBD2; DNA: TGTGCCACCAGCAGAGATCCTAGCGGGAGTTTCGAGCAGTACTTC; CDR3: CATSRDPSGSFEQYF
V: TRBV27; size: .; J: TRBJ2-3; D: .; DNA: TGTGCCAGCAGGTTGACAGTGAGCACAGATACGCAGTATTTT; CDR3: CASRLTVSTDTQYF
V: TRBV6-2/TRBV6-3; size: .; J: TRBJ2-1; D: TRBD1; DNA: TGTGCCAGCAGCGTTCCGACAGGGAACAATGAGCAGTTCTTC; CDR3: CASSVPTGNNEQFF
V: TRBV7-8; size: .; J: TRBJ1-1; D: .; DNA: TGTGCCAGCTCCCAGACACAAGGAATTACTGAAGCTTTCTTT; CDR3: CASSQTQGITEAFF
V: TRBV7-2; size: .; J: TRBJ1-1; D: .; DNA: TGTGCCAGCAGCCCCCGGACCGGGAACACTGAAGCTTTCTTT; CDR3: CASSPRTGNTEAFF
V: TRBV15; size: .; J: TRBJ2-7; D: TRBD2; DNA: TGTGCCACCAGCCGGACTAGCGGGAGATACGAGCAGTACTTC; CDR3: CATSRTSGRYEQYF
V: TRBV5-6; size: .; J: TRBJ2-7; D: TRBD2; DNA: TGTGCCAGCAGCTCTACCGGGACTAGCGACTCCGAGCAGTACTTC; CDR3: CASSSTGTSDSEQYF
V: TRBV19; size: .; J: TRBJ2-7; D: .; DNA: TGTGCCAGTTCTACAGGGTCCTACGAGCAGTACTTC; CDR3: CASSTGSYEQYF